This T cell receptor (beta chain) originates from a study of Ad26.COV2.S vaccination and SARS-CoV-2 variants. Study-wide context: A COV1001 Ad26.COV2.S trial-arm participant provided the sample. Study findings and constraints: Recipients given vaccine exceeded placebo recipients in spike-specific TCR breadth.

V shed 2 bases and J shed 3 bases, with 10 bases lying between them. This CDR3 is 14 amino acids long. Germline V gene data show CDR1 as SGHTA and CDR2 as FQGTGA. As regards this clone: Its antigen is currently unknown.

The sample's treatment: approximately 18 received Ad26.COV2.S at low or high dose, single or two shots; about 5 received placebo; per-sample allocation not given. Sampling was done on day 63 after the first vaccine or placebo injection. Aged 18-55 years, donor was enrolled in Boston in about 2020. TCRdb's copy holds only in-frame clones and misses some; the assay was immunoSEQ multiplex PCR. This sample has some 250,000 clones, with approximately 90% found just once. Sequenced here: peripheral blood, sampled in a trial of Ad26.COV2.S vaccine versus placebo. The V gene is TRBV7-3, the J gene TRBJ1-1; D remains ambiguous. The TCR comes from a person aged 18-65 years who received the Ad26.COV2.S COVID-19 vaccine or a placebo. In DNA form, the CDR3 reads TGTGCCAGCAGCTTAGAGGTACTGGACACTGAAGCTTTCTTT. Amino acid sequence: CASSLEVLDTEAFF.